These 22 T cell receptor beta chains were sequenced from one sample in a study of blood T cell repertoires in COVID-19. Sequencing used immunoSEQ multiplex PCR; TCRdb keeps in-frame clones, though not all of them. The sample has about 130,000 clones; roughly 80% are singletons. Sequences were obtained from peripheral blood. The source is a woman of 80 years or more with acute or convalescent COVID-19.

In this sample, this clone turned up many times. The chain has TRBV5-1 and TRBJ2-1; 10 bases are shared with TRBD2. The germline V gene encodes CDR1 SGHRS and CDR2 YFSETQ. V dropped 6 bases and J dropped 4; count of bases not matched to a gene: 13. CDR3 size: 17 residues. The CDR3 bases are TGCGCCAGCACCACTAGCGGGGACCCCTCTCCATACAATGAGCAGTTCTTC. Encoded protein: CASTTSGDPSPYNEQFF.

The chain couples TRBV10-3 to TRBJ2-2; 7 nucleotides align to TRBD1. CDR1 and CDR2 (germline): ENHRY, SYGVKD. J gave up 6 bases and V 6 bases, and 7 bases lay outside the gene matches. The CDR3 extends over 14 amino acids. CDR3 in DNA: TGTGCCATCAGCGAGAACCAGGGGGCCGGGGAGCTGTTTTTT. This gives the protein CAISENQGAGELFF.

This clone was counted between two and nine times. The gene calls are TRBV30 and TRBJ2-7, with D hard to call. The V and J ends lost 2 bases and 7 bases respectively, with 9 bases between them. Germline V CDR1 and CDR2: GTSNPN, SVGIG (reference sequence). The CDR3 is made up of 11 amino acids. The DNA for the CDR3 is TGTGCCTGGAGTCGTAGCCTGGAGCAGTACTTC. As protein: CAWSRSLEQYF.

The rearrangement links TRBV7-9 to TRBJ1-4, with a possible D match to TRBD1 (5 bases). The CDR3 runs to 14 residues. CDR1 and CDR2 from the germline V gene are SEHNR and FQNEAQ (reference sequence). V gave up 5 bases and J gave up 7 bases, with 14 bases separating them. CDR3 DNA: TGTGCCAGCAGCCCCAGGCAGGGTATTGAAAAACTGTTTTTT. Encoded protein: CASSPRQGIEKLFF.

V gene TRBV24-1 combines with J gene TRBJ2-4, with D perhaps TRBD1 (6 bases). CDR1 is KGHDR, CDR2 SFDVKD, per germline. Between the trimmed V and J ends, which lost 4 bases and 7 bases, there was a span of 10 bases. CDR3 length: 13 residues. The CDR3 bases are TGTGCCACCAGTGAGGCGCAGGGGAACATTCAGTACTTC. Residues: CATSEAQGNIQYF.

This sequence joins TRBV29-1 and TRBJ2-7, with D possibly TRBD2 on 5 matching bases. Germline V gene sequence: CDR1 SQVTM, CDR2 ANQGSEA. This CDR3 spans 12 amino acids. Trimming pared 6 bases from V and 1 base from J, leaving 10 bases between. CDR3 nucleotides: TGCAGCGTATACGGGGAATCCTACGAGCAGTACTTC. It translates to CSVYGESYEQYF.

The rearrangement links TRBV7-9 to TRBJ2-2; the match to TRBD1 covers 7 bases. CDR1 and CDR2 (germline): SEHNR, FQNEAQ (reference sequence). Trimming removed 2 bases from V and 3 bases from J; junction bases left unmatched: 6. The CDR3 extends over 16 amino acids. The CDR3 loop reads CASSLPRQGDTGELFF. CDR3 nucleotide sequence: TGTGCCAGCAGCTTACCTAGGCAGGGGGACACCGGGGAGCTGTTTTTT. The entire variable domain, with the rest obtained from reference TRBV7-9 and TRBJ2-2, is as follows: DTGVSQNPRHKITKRGQNVTFRCDPISEHNRLYWYRQTLGQGPEFLTYFQNEAQLEKSRLLSDRFSAERPKGSFSTLEIQRTEQGDSAMYLCASSLPRQGDTGELFFGEGSRLTVL.

The chain couples TRBV2 to TRBJ2-3; TRBD2 matches 7 bases. Germline trimming cut 6 bases from V and 5 bases from J; bases unmatched to any gene: 11. The CDR3 has 15 amino acids. Germline-derived CDR1 and CDR2 are SNHLY and FYNNEI. This chain's CDR3 is CASSPEGTTEDTQYF. The CDR3 nucleotides read TGTGCCAGCAGCCCGGAAGGGACTACGGAAGATACGCAGTATTTT.

This chain links TRBV6-5 with TRBJ1-4; 7 nucleotides line up with TRBD1. V was clipped by 6 bases and J by 8 bases; unmatched bases: 12. The CDR3 has 15 residues. The V gene's germline CDR1 is MNHEY and CDR2 SVGAGI. CDR3 in amino acids: CASRGSTGRGEKLFF. CDR3 coding DNA: TGTGCCAGCAGGGGATCGACAGGGAGAGGAGAAAAACTGTTTTTT.

This sequence joins TRBV27 and TRBJ1-6; TRBD1 aligns across 11 bases. This CDR3 contains 15 residues. Germline CDR1 and CDR2: MNHEY and SMNVEV (reference sequence). V gave up 2 bases and J gave up 8 bases; unmatched junction bases: 2. The CDR3: CASSLGTGGYSPLHF. The CDR3 DNA is TGTGCCAGCAGTTTAGGGACAGGGGGTTATTCACCCCTCCACTTT.

This chain connects TRBV2 to TRBJ2-5; a weak D match, TRBD1 (5 bases). V dropped 3 bases and J dropped 3 bases, with 5 bases sitting between them. CDR1 and CDR2 (germline): SNHLY, FYNNEI. The CDR3 runs to 12 residues. The DNA for the CDR3 is TGTGCCAGCAGTGAGACAGAAGAGACCCAGTACTTC. Protein: CASSETEETQYF.

J is TRBJ2-1 and V is TRBV6-6; 10 positions match TRBD1. In germline, CDR1 is MNHNY, CDR2 SVGAGI (reference sequence). The V segment lost 2 bases and the J segment 7 bases; nucleotides outside the gene matches: 8. The CDR3 is made up of 16 amino acids. CDR3: CASSYTRDRGANEQFF. The CDR3 region has the DNA TGTGCCAGCAGTTACACCCGGGACAGGGGTGCAAATGAGCAGTTCTTC.

The gene calls are TRBV19 and TRBJ1-2; TRBD1 is a possible D gene (6 bases). Germline V gives CDR1 LNHDA, CDR2 SQIVND (reference sequence). Trimming left V 4 bases short and J 3 bases short, with 18 bases between. The CDR3 totals 16 residues. The CDR3 DNA sequence: TGTGCCAGTAGTACTCCTCGCGGAGGGGGGGACTATGGCTACACCTTC. Its translation: CASSTPRGGGDYGYTF.

This chain joins TRBV5-1 and TRBJ2-3; 9 bases match TRBD2. V dropped 0 bases and J dropped 1; count of bases not matched to a gene: 3. The length of the CDR3 is 16 residues. Germline assignment: CDR1 SGHRS and CDR2 YFSETQ. The DNA of the CDR3 is TGCGCCAGCAGCTTGGCCCCTAGCGGGGGCACAGATACGCAGTATTTT. This translates into CASSLAPSGGTDTQYF.

V is TRBV6-5 and J is TRBJ2-6; perhaps TRBD2 as D (6 bases). V dropped 6 bases and J dropped 0 bases, with 9 bases sitting between them. CDR1 and CDR2 from the germline V gene are MNHEY and SVGAGI. This CDR3 region has 15 residues. CDR3 DNA sequence: TGTGCCAGCAGGCGGGGAGGCTCTGGGGCCAACGTCCTGACTTTC. Its protein product is CASRRGGSGANVLTF.

This sequence joins TRBV5-4 and TRBJ2-7; TRBD2 might be the D (6 bases). Germline CDR1 reads SGHNT; CDR2 reads YYREEE (reference sequence). This CDR3 region has 12 residues. Trimming left V 3 bases short and J 6 bases short, with 10 bases between. CDR3 amino acids: CASSWGLSEQYF. In nucleotides, the CDR3 is TGTGCCAGCAGCTGGGGACTCAGCGAGCAGTACTTC.

The chain joins TRBV6-2 or TRBV6-3 to TRBJ2-3; TRBD2 might be the D (6 bases). There are 13 residues in the CDR3. V shed 6 bases and J shed 9 bases, with 16 bases lying between them. The germline gives CDR1 MNHEY, CDR2 SVGEGT. In nucleotides, the CDR3 is TGTGCCAGCAGCCACACTAGCTCTGAAACGCAGTATTTT. Translated: CASSHTSSETQYF.

The chain has TRBV7-8 and TRBJ2-7, with D perhaps matching TRBD2 (6 bases). The CDR3 is 13 residues long. Per germline, CDR1 SGHVS and CDR2 FQNEAQ. The V end lost 4 bases, the J end lost 3 bases, and 10 bases lay between the germline ends. CDR3 bases: TGTGCCAGCAGCTCCACGGGGGACTACGAGCAGTACTTC. Protein product: CASSSTGDYEQYF.

CDR3 in amino acids: CASSSSERAKAFF. In DNA, the CDR3 is TGTGCCAGCAGCTCCTCCGAGAGGGCTAAAGCTTTCTTT. The gene calls are TRBV12-3 or TRBV12-4 and TRBJ1-1; D ambiguous. This CDR3 has 13 amino acids. Trimming pared 6 bases from V and 9 bases from J, leaving 17 bases between.

The chain combines TRBV5-1 with TRBJ2-3; 13 bases map to TRBD2. The CDR3 runs to 19 residues. V gave up 2 bases and J gave up 0 bases; unmatched junction bases: 9. Germline loops: CDR1 SGHRS, CDR2 YFSETQ. The CDR3 spells CASSFLPGTSGESTDTQYF. The CDR3 nucleotides are TGCGCCAGCAGCTTCTTACCTGGGACTAGCGGGGAAAGCACAGATACGCAGTATTTT.

J is TRBJ1-4 and V is TRBV2; tentative D call: TRBD1 (5 bases). This CDR3 region has 14 residues. The ends were cut back, 6 bases at V and 4 bases at J, with 12 bases in the middle. Germline CDR1 and CDR2: SNHLY and FYNNEI. The CDR3 loop is CASRDTLINEKLFF. The CDR3 DNA reads as TGTGCCAGCAGGGACACCTTAATTAATGAAAAACTGTTTTTT.

The chain recombines TRBV25-1 with TRBJ2-7, with 7 bases lining up with TRBD1. CDR3 length equals 15 residues. In germline, CDR1 is MGHDK, CDR2 SYGVNS. The V and J ends lost 4 bases and 7 bases, in that order; junction bases with no gene match: 13. The CDR3 DNA reads TGTGCCAGCAGTGCCCCGGGACAGAGCTCCTTTGAGCAGTACTTC. As protein: CASSAPGQSSFEQYF.